The 11 T cell receptor beta chains given below trace back to one sample, sequenced in a study of T-cell reconstitution after alpha-beta-depleted transplantation in children. Using unique molecular identifiers, the investigators prepared the TCRbeta library. TCRdb analysed the PCR reads with MiXCR anew, one entry per CDR3 protein. The data hold around 200,000 distinct CDR3 sequences, with around 9.5% observed a single time. The material was PBMCs from the stem cell graft donor, obtained from the stem cell graft. The source of these receptors is a human donor who donated a stem cell graft to a child with acute lymphoblastic leukemia.

A few counts support this clonotype. The V gene is TRBV20-1, the J gene TRBJ1-2; D remains unclear. Trimming took off 6 bases at V and 8 bases at J, with 13 bases between the two ends. This CDR3 region has 11 residues. The germline V gene encodes CDR1 DFQATT and CDR2 SNEGSKA (reference sequence). The CDR3 loop reads CSATESGGYTF. CDR3 coding DNA: TGCAGTGCGACGGAATCGGGAGGCTACACCTTC.

This clonotype was seen many times. The chain uses TRBV7-2 and TRBJ2-4; TRBD2 matches 9 bases. V lost 4 bases, J lost 7 bases, and 5 bases stayed unmatched. The germline V gene has CDR1 SGHTA and CDR2 FQGNSA. The CDR3 loop spans 14 amino acids. The CDR3 DNA reads as TGTGCCAGCAGCTCCGGACTAGCGCCTAACATTCAGTACTTC. It specifies CASSSGLAPNIQYF.

The chain is built from TRBV7-8 and TRBJ2-7, with D possibly TRBD1 on 6 matching bases. From germline, CDR1 is SGHVS and CDR2 FQNEAQ. V was shortened by 7 bases and J by 7 bases, with 14 bases between the two germline ends. The CDR3 extends over 12 amino acids. CDR3 nucleotides: TGTGCCAGCACAGGGGACACCCGGGAGCAGTACTTC. It encodes CASTGDTREQYF.

This clonotype was detected only a few times. The V gene is TRBV12-3 or TRBV12-4, the J gene TRBJ2-3, with TRBD2 identical over 7 bases. With 6 bases clipped from V and 5 bases from J, the junction kept 11 bases outside the gene matches. The CDR3 contains 15 residues. The DNA of the CDR3 is TGTGCCAGCAGCGTCTCCGGGGGGTTAAAAGATACGCAGTATTTT. The encoded protein is CASSVSGGLKDTQYF.

This chain joins TRBV15 and TRBJ1-4; D remains unclear. The germline V and J ends were trimmed by 1 base and 0 bases, with 9 bases remaining between them. The germline V gene encodes CDR1 LNHNV and CDR2 YYDKDF (reference sequence). The CDR3 totals 16 residues. The CDR3 region has the DNA TGTGCCACCAGCAGAGTTAAAGTTGCAACTAATGAAAAACTGTTTTTT. This encodes CATSRVKVATNEKLFF.

This clonotype showed up many times. The chain carries TRBV20-1 and TRBJ2-1, with 9 bases aligning to TRBD2. J lost 4 bases, V lost 3 bases, and 10 bases had no gene match. The CDR3 totals 16 residues. Germline lookup yields CDR1 DFQATT and CDR2 SNEGSKA (reference sequence). Here the CDR3 DNA reads TGCAGTGCTAGTCATCCCGCGGGGGGGATGTACAATGAGCAGTTCTTC. Protein product: CSASHPAGGMYNEQFF.

This clonotype was found many times. The J gene is TRBJ2-1, the V gene TRBV9; 8 positions match TRBD2. CDR1 is SGDLS and CDR2 is YYNGEE in the germline V gene. The V and J ends lost 4 bases and 6 bases, in that order; junction bases with no gene match: 6. The CDR3 contains 14 residues. DNA of the CDR3: TGTGCCAGCAGCCCGGAGCGGGGGAGCAATGAGCAGTTCTTC. Translation: CASSPERGSNEQFF.

In its sample, this clonotype was seen many times. This rearrangement joins TRBV5-1 to TRBJ1-1; D is uncertain. The CDR3 sequence is 11 residues long. V shed 4 bases and J shed 7 bases, with 8 bases lying between them. Germline V gene sequence: CDR1 SGHRS, CDR2 YFSETQ. CDR3 amino acids: CASSTLGEAFF. The DNA for the CDR3 is TGCGCCAGCAGCACACTGGGTGAAGCTTTCTTT.

This clonotype has just a few counts. The V and J genes are TRBV9 and TRBJ1-2; D is uncertain. The CDR3 loop spans 18 amino acids. V was pared by 2 bases and J by 2 bases, with 22 bases between. The germline V gene has CDR1 SGDLS and CDR2 YYNGEE. CDR3 sequence: CASSVSVEAAGPNYGYTF. The CDR3 DNA reads as TGTGCCAGCAGCGTTTCAGTAGAGGCAGCAGGCCCGAACTATGGCTACACCTTC.

This clonotype was seen repeatedly, ten times or more. The chain employs TRBV20-1 and TRBJ2-3; 7 bases line up with TRBD2. The V gene end was trimmed by 5 bases and the J gene end by 4 bases; junction bases not matched to a gene: 12. The CDR3 has 15 residues. Germline CDR1 is DFQATT and CDR2 is SNEGSKA (reference sequence). For the CDR3, the DNA is TGCAGTGCTCGGAACAGAAAGCGGGGCTCAGATACGCAGTATTTT. Its protein is CSARNRKRGSDTQYF.

This clonotype has a handful of counts. Written as DNA, the CDR3 is TGTGCCAGCAAAATTATCGGGAGCTCCTACAATGAGCAGTTCTTC. Translated: CASKIIGSSYNEQFF. The V call is TRBV6-1, the J call TRBJ2-1; TRBD2 might be the D (6 bases). Germline V gene lookup returns CDR1 MNHNS and CDR2 SASEGT. V lost 7 bases, J lost 0 bases, and 13 bases lay in between. The CDR3 spans 15 residues.